The source of this T cell receptor (beta chain) is a study of Graves' ophthalmopathy and Graves' hyperthyroidism (dated by TCRdb to the late 2010s). At the level of the whole study: Peripheral blood was collected before any treatment was given, at the time of initial diagnosis. In a handful of hyperthyroidism patients, the T-cell repertoire of thyroid tissue was compared with the T-cell repertoire of blood. After sampling, hyperthyroidism patients received methimazole starting at 30 mg daily, and ophthalmopathy patients received high-dose intravenous methylprednisolone. An independent validation cohort comprised roughly 20 hyperthyroidism patients and 15 to 17 patients who later progressed from hyperthyroidism to ophthalmopathy. To explore V-J signatures that distinguish ophthalmopathy from hyperthyroidism, a discovery set of under 110 patients was enrolled, made up of over 40 with ophthalmopathy and 57 with stable hyperthyroidism. The study used TCR beta repertoire signatures to distinguish Graves' ophthalmopathy from Graves' hyperthyroidism and to predict progression to ophthalmopathy. In total, around 130 blood samples were TCR-sequenced: under 45 ophthalmopathy, approximately 80 hyperthyroidism and some 17 hyperthyroidism-to-ophthalmopathy patients.

As to this clonotype: The antigen this receptor binds is unknown. One base away there is no much larger clone; base qualities are not given.

TCR beta CDR3 regions were amplified from RNA transcripts for repertoire sequencing. A first-round RT-PCR used HTBI primers with the Qiagen OneStep RT-PCR kit, followed by a second-round multiplex PCR, size selection and purification. Libraries were sequenced on an Illumina HiSeq2000 using paired-end 100 bp reads. The authors' pipeline ran thus. SOAPnuke was used for read processing, and reads with adapters, uncalled bases, a mean Phred below 15, or no exact constant-primer or identifier match were discarded. High-quality paired reads were merged with COPE v1.2.5. Each unique nucleotide sequence was treated as a clonotype, and MiTCR v1.1 was used to align the clonotypes to the IMGT TRB V, D and J references. Analysis was restricted to V-J combinations with a frequency above 0.0001, which covered about 99% of repertoires. A TCR clonal expansion and chaos score per V-J combination was defined as the ratio of F50 clonal expansion to chaos observed in the TCRdist matrix. Welch's t-statistics and random forest were used to reduce features to about 14 V-J combinations, which were fed into a naive Bayes classifier. The similarity between thyroid and blood repertoires was quantified using the Morisita-Horn index. TCRdb applied fastp at Q25 and MiXCR to the public reads, then kept only in-frame beta chains. Entries are consolidated by CDR3 protein sequence, retaining the most common genes and DNA. The V and J calls were not made by the authors but by TCRdb's processing. Present in this sample are around 40,000 distinct CDR3 sequences, more than 45% of which were seen just once. The top ten clones comprise roughly 18% of the sample.

CDR3 length: 16 amino acids, cysteine to phenylalanine. Here the CDR3 DNA is all that survives: 48 bases in frame from base 1. Via the germline V gene, CDR1 is SNHLY and CDR2 FYNNEI. Germline trimming amounts to 8 bases on V and 9 bases on J, with 15 as the count of junction bases outside the gene matches. Ophthalmopathy patients were characterized by moderately to severely active disease, a Clinical Activity Score of at least 3, a NOSPECS grade of at least 4, and a disease duration under 3 months. Patients with other autoimmune diseases, uncontrolled infections, pregnancy or lactation were excluded from the study. Diagnosis was based on clinical symptoms, serum thyroxine, TRAb, thyroid ultrasound and orbital computed tomography. PBMCs were isolated from roughly 10 ml of fresh peripheral blood by Ficoll-Paque density gradient centrifugation. Total RNA was extracted using Trizol reagent, and RNA quality was checked on an Agilent 2100 Bioanalyzer.

Paper-wide results and their limitations: Most of the expanded thyroid clonotypes with a frequency above 0.001 were also detected in blood, and it was suggested that the thyroid immune response may be reflected by blood repertoires. In validation, the model predicted ophthalmopathy progression with about 71% sensitivity and roughly 78% specificity; roughly 12 predicted patients were CT-confirmed with GO in a median of around 6 months. The 13-signature model separated ophthalmopathy from stable hyperthyroidism with 85% to 90% sensitivity and 81% to 82% specificity in cross-validation, and 80%/75% in the test set. Sample size was not predetermined statistically, and investigators were not blinded to group allocation.

The origin of this receptor is an adult man with Graves' ophthalmopathy. The V and J segments used are TRBV2 and TRBJ2-2; 10 middle bases align to TRBD1. The sequenced sample was peripheral blood. This receptor carries the CDR3 CASGRLKGQGSRELFF. Read as DNA, the sequence is TGTGCCAGCGGCCGCCTGAAGGGACAGGGGTCCAGGGAGCTGTTTTTT.